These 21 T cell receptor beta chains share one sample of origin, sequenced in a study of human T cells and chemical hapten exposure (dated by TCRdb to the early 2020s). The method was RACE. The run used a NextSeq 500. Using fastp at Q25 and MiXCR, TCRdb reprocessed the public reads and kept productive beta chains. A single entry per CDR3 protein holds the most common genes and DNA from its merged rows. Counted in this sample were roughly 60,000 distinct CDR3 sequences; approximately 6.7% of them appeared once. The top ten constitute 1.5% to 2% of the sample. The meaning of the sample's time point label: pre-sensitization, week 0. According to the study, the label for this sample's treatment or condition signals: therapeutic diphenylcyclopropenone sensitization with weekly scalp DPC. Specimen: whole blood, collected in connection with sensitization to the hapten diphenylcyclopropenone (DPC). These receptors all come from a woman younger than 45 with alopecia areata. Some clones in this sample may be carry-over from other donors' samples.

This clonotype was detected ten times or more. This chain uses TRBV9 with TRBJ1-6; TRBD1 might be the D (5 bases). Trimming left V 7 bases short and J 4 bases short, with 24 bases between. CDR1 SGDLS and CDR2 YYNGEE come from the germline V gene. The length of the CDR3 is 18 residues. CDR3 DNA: TGTGCCAGCGGGCCCGGGGGACTCACTACCCCTTATAATTCACCCCTCCACTTT. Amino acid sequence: CASGPGGLTTPYNSPLHF.

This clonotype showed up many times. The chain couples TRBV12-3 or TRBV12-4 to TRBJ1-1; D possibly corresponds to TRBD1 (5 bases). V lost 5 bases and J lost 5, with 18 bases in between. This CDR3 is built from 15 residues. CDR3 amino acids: CASSPGQGWETEAFF. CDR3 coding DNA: TGTGCCAGCAGTCCAGGGCAGGGTTGGGAAACTGAAGCTTTCTTT.

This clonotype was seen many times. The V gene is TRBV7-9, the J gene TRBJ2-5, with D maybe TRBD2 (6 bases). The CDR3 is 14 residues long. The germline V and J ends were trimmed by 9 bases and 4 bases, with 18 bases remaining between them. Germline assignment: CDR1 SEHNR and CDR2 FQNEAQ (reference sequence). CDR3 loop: CASTTSRAGETQYF. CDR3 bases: TGTGCCAGTACGACTAGTCGGGCGGGAGAGACCCAGTACTTC.

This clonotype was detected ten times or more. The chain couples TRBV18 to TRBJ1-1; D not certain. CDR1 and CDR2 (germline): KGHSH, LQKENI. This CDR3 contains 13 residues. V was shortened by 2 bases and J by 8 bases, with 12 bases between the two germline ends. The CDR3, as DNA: TGTGCCAGCTCACCAATGCAGTCAGAAGAAGCTTTCTTT. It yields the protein CASSPMQSEEAFF.

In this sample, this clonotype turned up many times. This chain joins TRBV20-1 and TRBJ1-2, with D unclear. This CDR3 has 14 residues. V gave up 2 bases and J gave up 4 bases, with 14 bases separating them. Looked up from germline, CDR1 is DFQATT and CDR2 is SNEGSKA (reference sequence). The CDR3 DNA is TGCAGTGCTAGACCAGGAGGTTCGGGCTATGGCTACACCTTC. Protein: CSARPGGSGYGYTF.

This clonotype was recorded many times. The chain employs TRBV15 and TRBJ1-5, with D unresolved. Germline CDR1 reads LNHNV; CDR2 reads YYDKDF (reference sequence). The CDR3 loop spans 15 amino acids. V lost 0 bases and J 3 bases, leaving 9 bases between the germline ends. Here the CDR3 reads CATSRDTRINQPQHF. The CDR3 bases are TGTGCCACCAGCAGAGATACAAGGATCAATCAGCCCCAGCATTTT.

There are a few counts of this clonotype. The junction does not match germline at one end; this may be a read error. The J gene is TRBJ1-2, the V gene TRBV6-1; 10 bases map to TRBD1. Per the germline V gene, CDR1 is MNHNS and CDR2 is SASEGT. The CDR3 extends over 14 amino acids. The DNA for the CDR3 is TGTGCCACATCCAGCCCGGGACAGGGGCCTGGCGACACCTTC. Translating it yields CATSSPGQGPGDTF.

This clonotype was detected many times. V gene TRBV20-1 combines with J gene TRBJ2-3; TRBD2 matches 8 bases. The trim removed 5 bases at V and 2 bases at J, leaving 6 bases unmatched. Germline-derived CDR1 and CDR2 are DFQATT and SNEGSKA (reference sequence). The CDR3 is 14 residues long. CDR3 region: CSAGRGGVTDTQYF. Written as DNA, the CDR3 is TGCAGTGCTGGACGGGGGGGCGTCACAGATACGCAGTATTTT.

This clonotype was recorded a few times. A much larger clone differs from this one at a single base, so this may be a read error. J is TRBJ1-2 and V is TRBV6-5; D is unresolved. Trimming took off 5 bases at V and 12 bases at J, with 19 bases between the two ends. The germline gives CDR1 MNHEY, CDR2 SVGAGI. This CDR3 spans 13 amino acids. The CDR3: CASSTPTLLGDTF. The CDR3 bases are TGTGCCAGCAGTACCCCGACGCTCTTGGGCGACACCTTC.

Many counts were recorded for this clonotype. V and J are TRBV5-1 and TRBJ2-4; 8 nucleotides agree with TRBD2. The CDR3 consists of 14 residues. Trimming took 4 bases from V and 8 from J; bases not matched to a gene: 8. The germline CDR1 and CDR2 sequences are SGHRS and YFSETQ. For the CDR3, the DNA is TGCGCCAGCAGCCCGGGGACTAGAGGAGACATTCAGTACTTC. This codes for CASSPGTRGDIQYF.

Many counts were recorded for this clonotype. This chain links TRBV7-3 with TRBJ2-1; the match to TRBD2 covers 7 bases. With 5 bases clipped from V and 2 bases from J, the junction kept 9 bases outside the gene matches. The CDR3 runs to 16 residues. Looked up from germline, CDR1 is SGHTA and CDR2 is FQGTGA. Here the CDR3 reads CASSLGLVSTYNEQFF. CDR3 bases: TGTGCCAGCAGCCTTGGACTAGTCTCCACCTACAATGAGCAGTTCTTC.

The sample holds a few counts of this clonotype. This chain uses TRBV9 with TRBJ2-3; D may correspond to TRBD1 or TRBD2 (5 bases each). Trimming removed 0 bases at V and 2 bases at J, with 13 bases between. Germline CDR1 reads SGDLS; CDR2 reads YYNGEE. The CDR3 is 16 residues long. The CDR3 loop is CASSVGVGALTDTQYF. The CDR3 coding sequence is TGTGCCAGCAGCGTAGGCGTCGGGGCCCTCACAGATACGCAGTATTTT. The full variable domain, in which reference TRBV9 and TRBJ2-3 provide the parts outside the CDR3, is DSGVTQTPKHLITATGQRVTLRCSPRSGDLSVYWYQQSLDQGLQFLIQYYNGEERAKGNILERFSAQQFPDLHSELNLSSLELGDSALYFCASSVGVGALTDTQYFGPGTRLTVL.

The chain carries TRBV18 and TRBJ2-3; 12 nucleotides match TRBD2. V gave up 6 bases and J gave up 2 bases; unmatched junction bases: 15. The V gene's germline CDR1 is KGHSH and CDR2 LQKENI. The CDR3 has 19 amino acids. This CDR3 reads CASSPLAGGPVMDTDTQYF. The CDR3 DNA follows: TGTGCCAGCTCGCCCCTAGCGGGAGGGCCGGTAATGGACACAGATACGCAGTATTTT.

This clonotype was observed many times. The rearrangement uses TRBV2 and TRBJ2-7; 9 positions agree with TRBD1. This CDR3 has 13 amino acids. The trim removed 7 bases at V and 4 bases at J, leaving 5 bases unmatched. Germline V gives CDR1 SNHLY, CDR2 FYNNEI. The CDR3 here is CASMGQGVYEQYF. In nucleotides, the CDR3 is TGTGCCAGCATGGGACAGGGAGTTTACGAGCAGTACTTC.

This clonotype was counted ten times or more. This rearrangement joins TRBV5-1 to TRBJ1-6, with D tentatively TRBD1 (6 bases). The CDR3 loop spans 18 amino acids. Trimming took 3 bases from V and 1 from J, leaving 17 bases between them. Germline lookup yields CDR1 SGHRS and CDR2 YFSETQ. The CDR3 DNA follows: TGCGCCAGCAGCTCCCAAGGGGGGAAAAGGTCCTATAATTCACCCCTCCACTTT. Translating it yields CASSSQGGKRSYNSPLHF.

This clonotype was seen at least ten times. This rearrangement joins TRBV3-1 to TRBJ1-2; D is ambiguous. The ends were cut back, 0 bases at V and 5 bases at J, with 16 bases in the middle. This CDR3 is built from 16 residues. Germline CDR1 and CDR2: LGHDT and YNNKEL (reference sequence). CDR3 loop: CASSQDITEARYGYTF. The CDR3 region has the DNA TGTGCCAGCAGCCAAGATATCACGGAGGCGAGGTATGGCTACACCTTC.

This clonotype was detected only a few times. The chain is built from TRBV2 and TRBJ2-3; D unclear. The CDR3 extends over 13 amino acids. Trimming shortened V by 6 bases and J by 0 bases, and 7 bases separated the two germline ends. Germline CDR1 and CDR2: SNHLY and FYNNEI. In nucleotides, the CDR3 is TGTGCCAGCAGCGCGGACAGCACAGATACGCAGTATTTT. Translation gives CASSADSTDTQYF.

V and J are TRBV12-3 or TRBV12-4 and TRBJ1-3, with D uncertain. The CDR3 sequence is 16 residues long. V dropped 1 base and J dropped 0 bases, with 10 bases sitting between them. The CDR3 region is CASSLGRKSSGNTIYF. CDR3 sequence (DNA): TGTGCCAGCAGTTTAGGGAGGAAAAGCTCTGGAAACACCATATATTTT.

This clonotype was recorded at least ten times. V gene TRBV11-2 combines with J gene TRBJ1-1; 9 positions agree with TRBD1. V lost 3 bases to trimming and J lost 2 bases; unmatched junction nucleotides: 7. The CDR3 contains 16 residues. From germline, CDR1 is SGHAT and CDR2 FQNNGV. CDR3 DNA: TGTGCCAGCAGCTTCCACCCGGGACAGGGTAACACTGAAGCTTTCTTT. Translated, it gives CASSFHPGQGNTEAFF. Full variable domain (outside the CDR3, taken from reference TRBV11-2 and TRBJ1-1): EAGVAQSPRYKIIEKRQSVAFWCNPISGHATLYWYQQILGQGPKLLIQFQNNGVVDDSQLPKDRFSAERLKGVDSTLKIQPAKLEDSAVYLCASSFHPGQGNTEAFFGQGTRLTVV.

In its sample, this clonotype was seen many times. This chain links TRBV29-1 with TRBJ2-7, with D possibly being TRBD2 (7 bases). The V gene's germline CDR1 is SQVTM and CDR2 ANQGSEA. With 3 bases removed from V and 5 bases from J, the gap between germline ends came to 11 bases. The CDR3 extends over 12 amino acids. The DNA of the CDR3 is TGCAGCGTTGAGGGGGGGGGCGACGAGCAGTACTTC. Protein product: CSVEGGGDEQYF.

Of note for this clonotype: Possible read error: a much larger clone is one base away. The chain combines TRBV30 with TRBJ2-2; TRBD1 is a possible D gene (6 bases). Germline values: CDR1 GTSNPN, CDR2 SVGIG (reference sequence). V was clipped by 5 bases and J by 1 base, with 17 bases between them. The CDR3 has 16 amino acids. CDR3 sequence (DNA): TGTGCCTGGGGTGCCCCCGACAGGAGGAACACCGGGGAGCTGTTTTTT. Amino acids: CAWGAPDRRNTGELFF.